This T cell receptor (beta chain) came from a study of blood T cell repertoires in COVID-19. Study summary: Nucleic acid was either cDNA or gDNA, and it came from T cells, B-cell-depleted T cells, or PBMCs.

Produced via immunoSEQ multiplex PCR; TCRdb's table is partial and in-frame only. The profile covers 120,000 to 150,000 clones, with almost 85% appearing a single time and 5.5% taken by the ten largest. Participants were aged about 18 to 90 years, lived in over 20 US areas, and enrolled virtually. This CDR3 has 14 residues. V lost 2 bases and J 9 bases, leaving 12 bases between the germline ends. Germline assignment: CDR1 SGHDT and CDR2 YYEEEE. The chain uses TRBV5-6 and TRBJ1-6, with no clear D. The receptor was isolated from a man aged 35-49 years with acute COVID-19. The material sequenced was PBMCs or T cells enriched from blood (not recorded which). CDR3 sequence: CASSFDRVGSPLHF. The CDR3 region has the DNA TGTGCCAGCAGCTTCGATCGGGTTGGTTCACCCCTCCACTTT.